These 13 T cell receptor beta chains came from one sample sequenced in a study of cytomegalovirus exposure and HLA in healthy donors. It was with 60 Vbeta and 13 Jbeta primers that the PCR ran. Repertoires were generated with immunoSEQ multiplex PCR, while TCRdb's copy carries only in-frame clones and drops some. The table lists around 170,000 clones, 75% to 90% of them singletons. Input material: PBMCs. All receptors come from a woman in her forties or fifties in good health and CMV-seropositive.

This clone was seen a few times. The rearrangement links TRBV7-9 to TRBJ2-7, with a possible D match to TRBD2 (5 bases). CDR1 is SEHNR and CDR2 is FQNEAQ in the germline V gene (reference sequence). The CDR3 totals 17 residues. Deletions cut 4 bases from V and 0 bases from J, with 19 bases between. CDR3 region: CASSSLPHGVLSYEQYF. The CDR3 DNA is TGTGCCAGCAGCTCCCTACCTCACGGGGTCCTCTCCTACGAGCAGTACTTC. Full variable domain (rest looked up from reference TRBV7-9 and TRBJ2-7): DTGVSQNPRHKITKRGQNVTFRCDPISEHNRLYWYRQTLGQGPEFLTYFQNEAQLEKSRLLSDRFSAERPKGSFSTLEIQRTEQGDSAMYLCASSSLPHGVLSYEQYFGPGTRLTVT.

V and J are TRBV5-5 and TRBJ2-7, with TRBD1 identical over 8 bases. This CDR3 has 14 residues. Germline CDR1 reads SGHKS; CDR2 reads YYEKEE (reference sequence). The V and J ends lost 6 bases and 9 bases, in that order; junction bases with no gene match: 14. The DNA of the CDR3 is TGTGCCAGCACCTTACGGGACAGGTATTTCCCGCAGTACTTC. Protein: CASTLRDRYFPQYF. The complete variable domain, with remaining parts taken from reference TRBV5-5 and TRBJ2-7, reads DAGVTQSPTHLIKTRGQQVTLRCSPISGHKSVSWYQQVLGQGPQFIFQYYEKEERGRGNFPDRFSARQFPNYSSELNVNALLLGDSALYLCASTLRDRYFPQYFGPGTRLTVT.

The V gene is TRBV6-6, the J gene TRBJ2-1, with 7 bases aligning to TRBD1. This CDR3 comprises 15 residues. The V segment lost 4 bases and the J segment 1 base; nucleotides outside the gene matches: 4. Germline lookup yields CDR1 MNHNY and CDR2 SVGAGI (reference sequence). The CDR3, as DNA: TGTGCCAGCAGTTCCGACAGGGTTTCCTACAATGAGCAGTTCTTC. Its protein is CASSSDRVSYNEQFF.

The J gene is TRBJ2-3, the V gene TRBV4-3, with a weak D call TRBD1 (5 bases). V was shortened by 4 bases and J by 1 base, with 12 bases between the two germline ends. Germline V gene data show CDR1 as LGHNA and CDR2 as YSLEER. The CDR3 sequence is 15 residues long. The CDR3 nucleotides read TGCGCCAGCAGCCGGGCAGGGATGGGCACAGATACGCAGTATTTT. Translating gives CASSRAGMGTDTQYF.

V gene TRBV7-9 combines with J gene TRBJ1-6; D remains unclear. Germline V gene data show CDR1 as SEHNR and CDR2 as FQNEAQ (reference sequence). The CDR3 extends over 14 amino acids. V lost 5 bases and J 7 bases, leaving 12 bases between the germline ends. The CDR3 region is CASSPTGPNSPLHF. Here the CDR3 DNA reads TGTGCCAGCAGCCCGACGGGTCCAAATTCACCCCTCCACTTT.

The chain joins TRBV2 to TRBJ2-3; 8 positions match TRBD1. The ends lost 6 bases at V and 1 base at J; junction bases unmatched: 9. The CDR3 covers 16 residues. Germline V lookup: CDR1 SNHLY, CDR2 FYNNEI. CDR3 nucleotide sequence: TGTGCCAGCAGATATCAAACAGGGGGTCGCACAGATACGCAGTATTTT. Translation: CASRYQTGGRTDTQYF.

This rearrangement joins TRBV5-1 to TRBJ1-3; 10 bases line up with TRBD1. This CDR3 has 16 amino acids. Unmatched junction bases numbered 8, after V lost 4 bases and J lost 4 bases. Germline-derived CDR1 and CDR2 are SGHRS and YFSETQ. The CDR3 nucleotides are TGCGCCAGCAGCCCACTGGGGACAGGGGCCGGAAACACCATATATTTT. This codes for CASSPLGTGAGNTIYF. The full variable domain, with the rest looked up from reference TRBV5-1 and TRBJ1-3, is KAGVTQTPRYLIKTRGQQVTLSCSPISGHRSVSWYQQTPGQGLQFLFEYFSETQRNKGNFPGRFSGRQFSNSRSEMNVSTLELGDSALYLCASSPLGTGAGNTIYFGEGSWLTVV.

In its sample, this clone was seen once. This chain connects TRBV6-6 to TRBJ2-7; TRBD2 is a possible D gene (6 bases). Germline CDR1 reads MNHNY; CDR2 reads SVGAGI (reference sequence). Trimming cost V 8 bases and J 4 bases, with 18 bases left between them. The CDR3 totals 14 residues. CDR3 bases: TGTGCCAGCCAGCCCAGTGGGGGGAGGTACGAGCAGTACTTC. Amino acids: CASQPSGGRYEQYF.

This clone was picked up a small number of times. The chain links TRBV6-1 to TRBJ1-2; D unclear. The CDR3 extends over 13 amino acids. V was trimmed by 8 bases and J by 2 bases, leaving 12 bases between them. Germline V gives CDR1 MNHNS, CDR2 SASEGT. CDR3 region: CASSEVPNYGYTF. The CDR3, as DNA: TGTGCCAGCTCCGAGGTCCCCAACTATGGCTACACCTTC.

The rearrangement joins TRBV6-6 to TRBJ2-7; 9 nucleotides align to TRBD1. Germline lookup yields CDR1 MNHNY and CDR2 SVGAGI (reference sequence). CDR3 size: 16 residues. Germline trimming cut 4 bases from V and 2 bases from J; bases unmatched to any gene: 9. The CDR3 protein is CASSSPGQGNTYEQYF. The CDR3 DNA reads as TGTGCCAGCAGTTCCCCGGGACAGGGCAATACCTACGAGCAGTACTTC.

CDR3 DNA sequence: TGTGCCAGCAGCCAAGACGGCCAGGGGGCTAGACAGCCCCAGCATTTT. The encoded protein is CASSQDGQGARQPQHF. The V call is TRBV4-2, the J call TRBJ1-5; TRBD1 agrees at 8 bases. The germline gives CDR1 LGHNA, CDR2 YNFKEQ. The length of the CDR3 is 16 residues. The V gene end was trimmed by 0 bases and the J gene end by 7 bases; junction bases not matched to a gene: 8.

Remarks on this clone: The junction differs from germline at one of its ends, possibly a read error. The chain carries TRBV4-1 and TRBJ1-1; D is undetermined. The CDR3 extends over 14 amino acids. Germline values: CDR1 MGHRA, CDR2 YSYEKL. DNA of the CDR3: TGTGCCAGCGGAGTAGGACCCGGGGACACTGAAGCTTTCTTT. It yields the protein CASGVGPGDTEAFF.

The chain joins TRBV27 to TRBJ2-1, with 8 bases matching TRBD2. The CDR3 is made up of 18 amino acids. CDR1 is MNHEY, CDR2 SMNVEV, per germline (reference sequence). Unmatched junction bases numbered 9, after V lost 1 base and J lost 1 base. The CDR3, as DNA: TGTGCCAGCAGTTTATTATCTCTCGGGGGGGCATCCTACAATGAGCAGTTCTTC. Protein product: CASSLLSLGGASYNEQFF.